These 27 T cell receptor beta chains were sequenced from one sample in a study of blood T cell repertoires in COVID-19 (dated by TCRdb to about 2020). Libraries were constructed by the immunoSEQ multiplex PCR assay. TCRdb stores this immuneACCESS table with in-frame sequences only. Part of the clones is absent; in the studies checked, under half of the shortfall reflects unresolved V genes, and no reason is known for the rest. This sample lists around 80,000 clones; roughly 78% were detected once. The ten largest clones represent 10% of the sample. Material: peripheral blood. These receptors all stem from a man aged 55 to 70 with acute or convalescent COVID-19.

This rearrangement joins TRBV12-3 or TRBV12-4 to TRBJ1-4, with a tentative D call TRBD1 (5 bases). The V end lost 3 bases, the J end lost 8 bases, and 10 bases lay between the germline ends. CDR3 length: 13 residues. The CDR3 DNA sequence: TGTGCCAGCAGTTTTCGGGGGGTCGAAAAACTGTTTTTT. It specifies CASSFRGVEKLFF.

The chain has TRBV5-1 and TRBJ1-1; 7 nucleotides line up with TRBD1. The germline V gene has CDR1 SGHRS and CDR2 YFSETQ. J was trimmed by 0 bases and V by 5 bases; bases with no gene match: 7. This CDR3 is 15 amino acids long. This CDR3 is CASRPDRALNTEAFF. The DNA for the CDR3 is TGCGCCAGCAGACCCGACAGGGCATTGAACACTGAAGCTTTCTTT.

CDR3 protein: CASSQVMGTSGRAITDTQYF. The CDR3 DNA reads as TGCGCCAGCAGCCAAGTCATGGGAACTAGCGGGAGGGCCATCACAGATACGCAGTATTTT. The chain links TRBV4-1 to TRBJ2-3, with 13 positions matching TRBD2. CDR1 and CDR2 (germline): MGHRA, YSYEKL. CDR3 length equals 20 residues. Unmatched junction bases numbered 12, after V lost 1 base and J lost 2 bases.

The CDR3 is CASSGQGAVTEAFF. The DNA for the CDR3 is TGTGCCAGCAGCGGACAGGGGGCCGTCACTGAAGCTTTCTTT. The V call is TRBV7-8, the J call TRBJ1-1; 11 nucleotides align to TRBD1. CDR3 length: 14 residues. V lost 5 bases and J lost 4; bases outside the gene matches: 3. The V gene's germline CDR1 is SGHVS and CDR2 FQNEAQ.

The chain couples TRBV18 to TRBJ1-2; D remains ambiguous. Trimming took 6 bases from V and 2 from J, leaving 10 bases between them. The CDR3 has 13 amino acids. Looked up from germline, CDR1 is KGHSH and CDR2 is LQKENI. DNA for the CDR3: TGTGCCAGCTCTCCTGCGGCCAACTATGGCTACACCTTC. Encoded protein: CASSPAANYGYTF. Based on the CDR3 plus reference TRBV18 and TRBJ1-2, the full variable domain is NAGVMQNPRHLVRRRGQEARLRCSPMKGHSHVYWYRQLPEEGLKFMVYLQKENIIDESGMPKERFSAEFPKEGPSILRIQQVVRGDSAAYFCASSPAANYGYTFGSGTRLTVV.

The genes are TRBV11-2 and TRBJ1-3; D gene unclear. Germline V lookup: CDR1 SGHAT, CDR2 FQNNGV. The CDR3 loop spans 18 amino acids. The V and J ends lost 2 bases and 0 bases respectively, with 17 bases between them. CDR3 region: CASSLKLVATHSGNTIYF. The CDR3 DNA reads as TGTGCCAGCAGCTTAAAATTGGTAGCGACCCACTCTGGAAACACCATATATTTT.

The chain employs TRBV6-5 and TRBJ2-1; 12 positions match TRBD2. The germline CDR1 and CDR2 sequences are MNHEY and SVGAGI. CDR3 length: 15 amino acids. J lost 8 bases, V lost 6 bases, and 8 bases had no gene match. This CDR3 reads CASRRGLAGTDEQFF. CDR3 coding DNA: TGTGCCAGCAGACGAGGACTAGCGGGGACCGATGAGCAGTTCTTC.

The genes are TRBV6-5 and TRBJ2-4; tentative D call: TRBD1 (6 bases). Germline-derived CDR1 and CDR2 are MNHEY and SVGAGI. The CDR3 contains 14 residues. Trimming took off 5 bases at V and 8 bases at J, with 16 bases between the two ends. The DNA of the CDR3 is TGTGCCAGCAGTCTAGGACAGAGTGGGGACATTCAGTACTTC. Translation gives CASSLGQSGDIQYF.

The rearrangement uses TRBV5-5 and TRBJ2-3; 9 bases map to TRBD2. The CDR3 has 15 residues. The germline V gene has CDR1 SGHKS and CDR2 YYEKEE (reference sequence). Germline trimming cut 7 bases from V and 5 bases from J; bases unmatched to any gene: 11. CDR3 DNA: TGTGCCAGCGTCGGGCTAGCGGGAACTGTAGATACGCAGTATTTT. Translating it yields CASVGLAGTVDTQYF.

The chain couples TRBV7-9 to TRBJ1-1; no reliable D call. The germline V gene encodes CDR1 SEHNR and CDR2 FQNEAQ (reference sequence). V was trimmed by 2 bases and J by 11 bases, leaving 12 bases between them. The CDR3 covers 12 residues. Here the CDR3 reads CASSLNLRWAFF. In DNA, the CDR3 is TGTGCCAGCAGCTTAAATCTTCGGTGGGCTTTCTTT. Variable domain in full (rest from reference TRBV7-9 and TRBJ1-1): DTGVSQNPRHKITKRGQNVTFRCDPISEHNRLYWYRQTLGQGPEFLTYFQNEAQLEKSRLLSDRFSAERPKGSFSTLEIQRTEQGDSAMYLCASSLNLRWAFFGQGTRLTVV.

The CDR3 reads CASSIGGLAKAFF. The CDR3 DNA reads as TGTGCCAGTAGTATAGGGGGACTAGCGAAGGCGTTCTTC. The rearrangement links TRBV19 to TRBJ2-1; TRBD2 aligns across 10 bases. With V trimmed by 1 base and J by 15 bases, 6 bases remained unmatched. From germline, CDR1 is LNHDA and CDR2 SQIVND (reference sequence). The CDR3 loop spans 13 amino acids.

This clone was observed a handful of times. The chain couples TRBV7-9 to TRBJ1-5; weak D call: TRBD1 (5 bases). Germline loops: CDR1 SEHNR, CDR2 FQNEAQ (reference sequence). The CDR3 spans 15 residues. V was clipped by 2 bases and J by 5 bases, with 13 bases between them. The CDR3 DNA is TGTGCCAGCAGCTTAATGGGGGGAGGGGATCAGCCCCAGCATTTT. Protein: CASSLMGGGDQPQHF. Complete variable domain (other parts from reference TRBV7-9 and TRBJ1-5): DTGVSQNPRHKITKRGQNVTFRCDPISEHNRLYWYRQTLGQGPEFLTYFQNEAQLEKSRLLSDRFSAERPKGSFSTLEIQRTEQGDSAMYLCASSLMGGGDQPQHFGDGTRLSIL.

The chain combines TRBV15 with TRBJ2-4, with TRBD2 matching over 7 bases. This CDR3 contains 16 residues. Germline assignment: CDR1 LNHNV and CDR2 YYDKDF (reference sequence). Trimming cost V 0 bases and J 1 base; bases outside gene matches: 3. The CDR3 nucleotides are TGTGCCACCAGCAGAGAGCCTAGCGGTGCCAAAAACATTCAGTACTTC. Translating it yields CATSREPSGAKNIQYF. The variable domain in full, completed from reference TRBV15 and TRBJ2-4, reads DAMVIQNPRYQVTQFGKPVTLSCSQTLNHNVMYWYQQKSSQAPKLLFHYYDKDFNNEADTPDNFQSRRPNTSFCFLDIRSPGLGDTAMYLCATSREPSGAKNIQYFGAGTRLSVL.

V usage is TRBV28 and J usage is TRBJ1-6; 9 bases are a match to TRBD1. Per the germline V gene, CDR1 is MDHEN and CDR2 is SYDVKM. The CDR3 is 14 amino acids. With V trimmed by 5 bases and J by 6 bases, 2 bases remained unmatched. The CDR3 reads CASSQGQGNSPLHF. Here the CDR3 DNA reads TGTGCCAGCAGTCAGGGACAGGGTAATTCACCCCTCCACTTT.

The chain uses TRBV10-3 and TRBJ1-2; 8 bases map to TRBD1. CDR1 ENHRY and CDR2 SYGVKD come from the germline V gene. V lost 4 bases and J lost 7; bases outside the gene matches: 11. This CDR3 region has 15 residues. CDR3 nucleotide sequence: TGTGCCATCAGTGTCTCACAGGGGGATCCGGGTGGCTACACCTTC. Protein sequence: CAISVSQGDPGGYTF.

The rearrangement links TRBV4-1 to TRBJ2-5; 9 bases line up with TRBD2. V shed 4 bases, J shed 4 bases, and the junction held 10 bases outside the gene matches. Germline CDR1 and CDR2: MGHRA and YSYEKL. The CDR3 extends over 16 amino acids. The chain's CDR3 is CASSPGSGTSRETQYF. CDR3 sequence (DNA): TGCGCCAGCAGCCCCGGATCCGGGACTAGCCGAGAGACCCAGTACTTC.

J is TRBJ2-7 and V is TRBV4-3; D is possibly TRBD2 (5 bases). The CDR3 is 15 residues long. Between the trimmed V and J ends, which lost 0 bases and 0 bases, there was a span of 9 bases. Germline V CDR1 and CDR2: LGHNA, YSLEER. CDR3 sequence reads: CASSQDRESSYEQYF. The CDR3 nucleotides read TGCGCCAGCAGCCAAGATAGGGAGAGCTCCTACGAGCAGTACTTC.

This clone was found once. This chain uses TRBV7-9 with TRBJ2-3; the match to TRBD2 covers 10 bases. The CDR3 has 16 amino acids. CDR1 and CDR2 from the germline V gene are SEHNR and FQNEAQ (reference sequence). Trimming at V came to 3 bases and at J to 0 bases, leaving 3 bases not matched to a gene. This CDR3 reads CASSFTSGVSTDTQYF. As DNA, the CDR3 is TGTGCCAGCAGCTTTACTAGCGGGGTTAGCACAGATACGCAGTATTTT.

The chain recombines TRBV6-2 or TRBV6-3 with TRBJ2-7, with 8 bases identical to TRBD1. The trim removed 2 bases at V and 3 bases at J, leaving 6 bases unmatched. CDR3 length: 15 amino acids. CDR1 is MNHEY, CDR2 SVGEGT, per germline. The CDR3: CASSYGGTGFYEQYF. CDR3 nucleotides: TGTGCCAGCAGTTACGGCGGGACAGGTTTCTACGAGCAGTACTTC.

A remark on this clone: Different DNA sequences within this sample yield the same CDR3. The V and J genes are TRBV11-2 and TRBJ2-5; D remains unclear. V was shortened by 1 base and J by 5 bases, with 11 bases between the two germline ends. The CDR3 is 14 amino acids. Germline V gene data show CDR1 as SGHAT and CDR2 as FQNNGV. CDR3 sequence (DNA): TGTGCCAGCAGCTTAGGCACAGTCCGGGAGACCCAGTACTTC. The encoded protein is CASSLGTVRETQYF.

The chain carries TRBV3-1 (or the pseudogene TRBV3-2) and TRBJ2-3; 10 bases line up with TRBD2. Germline V CDR1 and CDR2: LGHDT, YNNKEL (reference sequence). The CDR3 is 16 residues long. J was trimmed by 0 bases and V by 4 bases; bases with no gene match: 4. CDR3 loop: CASSLGLAASTDTQYF. The CDR3 DNA follows: TGTGCCAGCAGCCTTGGACTAGCGGCGAGCACAGATACGCAGTATTTT.

V is TRBV7-9 and J is TRBJ1-2; tentative D call: TRBD1 (6 bases). Germline V lookup: CDR1 SEHNR, CDR2 FQNEAQ (reference sequence). V lost 5 bases and J 9 bases, leaving 13 bases between the germline ends. The CDR3 runs 12 residues. CDR3 residues: CASSLNRERYTF. As DNA, the CDR3 is TGTGCCAGCAGCCTGAACAGGGAGCGCTACACCTTC.

This clone was counted a single time. The chain joins TRBV7-2 to TRBJ1-3, with TRBD1 identical over 8 bases. The CDR3 length is 16 residues. V was pared by 3 bases and J by 2 bases, with 6 bases of the junction left unmatched. Germline V CDR1 and CDR2: SGHTA, FQGNSA. CDR3 sequence: CASSFSQQGAGNTIYF. Here the CDR3 DNA reads TGTGCCAGCAGCTTCTCCCAACAGGGGGCTGGAAACACCATATATTTT.

The gene calls are TRBV6-2 or TRBV6-3 and TRBJ1-2; no reliable D call. The CDR3 runs to 14 residues. Trimming cost V 0 bases and J 3 bases, with 8 bases left between them. The germline CDR1 and CDR2 sequences are MNHEY and SVGEGT. The CDR3 DNA is TGTGCCAGCAGTTACTCCGAGGCAGACTATGGCTACACCTTC. It encodes CASSYSEADYGYTF.

This clone was seen a single time. The chain has TRBV7-2 and TRBJ1-5; D might be TRBD1 (5 bases). Germline V gene sequence: CDR1 SGHTA, CDR2 FQGNSA. CDR3 size: 15 residues. Trimming took 1 base from V and 4 from J, leaving 11 bases between them. This CDR3 is CASSLGSTENQPQHF. CDR3 nucleotides: TGTGCCAGCAGCTTAGGCTCGACAGAGAATCAGCCCCAGCATTTT.

This chain links TRBV3-1 (or the pseudogene TRBV3-2) with TRBJ1-1; D is unclear. The CDR3 runs to 11 residues. Germline CDR1 LGHDT, CDR2 YNNKEL (reference sequence). V lost 3 bases and J 7 bases, leaving 6 bases between the germline ends. CDR3 loop: CASSQRGEAFF. The CDR3 nucleotides are TGTGCCAGCAGCCAGCGGGGTGAAGCTTTCTTT.

There are a few counts of this clone. The chain carries TRBV29-1 and TRBJ2-1; D may be TRBD2 (6 bases). Germline-derived CDR1 and CDR2 are SQVTM and ANQGSEA. With 7 bases removed from V and 15 bases from J, the gap between germline ends came to 28 bases. The CDR3 length is 14 residues. In DNA, the CDR3 is TGCAGCGGCACTTGGGGCCTAGGAGGGGCCAACTCGTTCTTC. It is translated as CSGTWGLGGANSFF.